Listed here are 23 T cell receptor beta chains from one sample, sequenced in a study of blood T cell repertoires in COVID-19. The data were produced by immunoSEQ multiplex PCR, yet TCRdb's version contains in-frame clones alone and is incomplete. The table includes over 200,000 clones, roughly nine tenths detected once. Sequenced: PBMCs or T cells enriched from blood (not recorded which). The receptors shown here come from a human donor in a cohort exposed to, infected with or recovered from COVID-19 (not recorded which). The donor label of this sample is uncertain.

The gene calls are TRBV7-3 and TRBJ2-1, with D perhaps matching TRBD1 (5 bases). Germline V lookup: CDR1 SGHTA, CDR2 FQGTGA. The CDR3 is 13 amino acids. V was trimmed by 2 bases and J by 5 bases, leaving 7 bases between them. CDR3 coding DNA: TGTGCCAGCAGCTTAGGCAGGGACAATGAGCAGTTCTTC. This gives the protein CASSLGRDNEQFF.

This clone was seen only once. The chain recombines TRBV25-1 with TRBJ1-4; possibly TRBD1 for D (5 bases). This CDR3 has 17 amino acids. Germline CDR1 and CDR2: MGHDK and SYGVNS. Trimming took off 4 bases at V and 0 bases at J, with 15 bases between the two ends. The CDR3 DNA sequence: TGTGCCAGCAGTGGGCCTATCGACAGAGCAACTAATGAAAAACTGTTTTTT. It translates to CASSGPIDRATNEKLFF.

This rearrangement joins TRBV4-1 to TRBJ1-5; D may be TRBD1 (6 bases). CDR1 is MGHRA and CDR2 is YSYEKL in the germline V gene. The V and J ends lost 2 bases and 7 bases respectively, with 12 bases between them. This CDR3 contains 14 residues. The CDR3 DNA follows: TGCGCCAGCAGCCAACATTACAGGGACCAGCCCCAGCATTTT. This encodes CASSQHYRDQPQHF.

The chain employs TRBV2 and TRBJ1-2; D uncertain. V was clipped by 9 bases and J by 1 base, with 12 bases between them. CDR1 and CDR2 from the germline V gene are SNHLY and FYNNEI. The CDR3 has 13 amino acids. CDR3 amino acids: CASIFRVNYGYTF. The CDR3 bases are TGTGCCAGTATTTTTCGGGTTAACTATGGCTACACCTTC. Combining the CDR3 with reference TRBV2 and TRBJ1-2 gives the whole variable domain EPEVTQTPSHQVTQMGQEVILRCVPISNHLYFYWYRQILGQKVEFLVSFYNNEISEKSEIFDDQFSVERPDGSNFTLKIRSTKLEDSAMYFCASIFRVNYGYTFGSGTRLTVV.

This sequence joins TRBV5-1 and TRBJ2-2, with D perhaps TRBD2 (5 bases). There are 14 residues in the CDR3. Germline CDR1 is SGHRS and CDR2 is YFSETQ. Trimming left V 0 bases short and J 7 bases short, with 10 bases between. CDR3 nucleotide sequence: TGCGCCAGCAGCTTGGAGGCTGGGAGCGGGGAGCTGTTTTTT. Its protein is CASSLEAGSGELFF.

The chain employs TRBV4-3 and TRBJ1-2, with TRBD1 matching 9 bases. V trimming: 3 bases; J trimming: 4 bases; junction bases outside the gene matches: 12. The CDR3 totals 17 residues. Germline loops: CDR1 LGHNA, CDR2 YSLEER. The CDR3 DNA reads as TGCGCCAGCAGCCAGGACAGGGGATTGGGGCTAGCCTATGGCTACACCTTC. Translated, it gives CASSQDRGLGLAYGYTF.

The chain combines TRBV14 with TRBJ2-6; 8 bases are shared with TRBD2. Per the germline V gene, CDR1 is SGHDN and CDR2 is FVKESK. CDR3 length: 19 residues. After removal of 0 bases from V and 1 base from J, the junction contained 8 bases not matched to a gene. CDR3 sequence reads: CASSQEFRGGRSGANVLTF. The CDR3 nucleotides read TGTGCCAGCAGCCAAGAGTTCAGGGGCGGGAGGTCTGGGGCCAACGTCCTGACTTTC. Full variable domain (missing parts from reference TRBV14 and TRBJ2-6): EAGVTQFPSHSVIEKGQTVTLRCDPISGHDNLYWYRRVMGKEIKFLLHFVKESKQDESGMPNNRFLAERTGGTYSTLKVQPAELEDSGVYFCASSQEFRGGRSGANVLTFGAGSRLTVL.

This chain joins TRBV4-3 and TRBJ1-4; D may be TRBD1 (6 bases). The ends were cut back, 5 bases at V and 5 bases at J, with 12 bases in the middle. The germline CDR1 and CDR2 sequences are LGHNA and YSLEER. The CDR3 extends over 14 amino acids. Written as DNA, the CDR3 is TGCGCCAGCAGCAGGGAGGGGGGAAATGAAAAACTGTTTTTT. The encoded protein is CASSREGGNEKLFF.

The gene calls are TRBV30 and TRBJ1-2; D not certain. V lost 5 bases to trimming and J lost 6 bases, with 7 bases between them. This CDR3 has 10 amino acids. CDR1 and CDR2 (germline): GTSNPN, SVGIG (reference sequence). CDR3 amino acids: CAWGGDGYTF. CDR3 in DNA: TGTGCCTGGGGCGGGGATGGCTACACCTTC.

This chain connects TRBV20-1 to TRBJ2-7; tentatively, D is TRBD1 (5 bases). Germline values: CDR1 DFQATT, CDR2 SNEGSKA (reference sequence). V was shortened by 5 bases and J by 5 bases, with 10 bases between the two germline ends. This CDR3 comprises 11 residues. CDR3 sequence (DNA): TGCAGTGCTGGGCAGGGAAACGAGCAGTACTTC. Encoded protein: CSAGQGNEQYF.

The chain recombines TRBV3-1 (or the pseudogene TRBV3-2) with TRBJ2-3; 10 bases match TRBD2. This CDR3 region has 19 residues. The germline V gene encodes CDR1 LGHDT and CDR2 YNNKEL (reference sequence). V shed 3 bases, J shed 0 bases, and the junction held 12 bases outside the gene matches. CDR3 loop: CASSHATSGEGASTDTQYF. The CDR3 coding sequence is TGTGCCAGCAGCCACGCTACTAGCGGGGAGGGGGCCAGCACAGATACGCAGTATTTT.

This chain uses TRBV7-9 with TRBJ1-6, with a weak D call TRBD1 (5 bases). This CDR3 spans 13 amino acids. Between the trimmed V and J ends, which lost 6 bases and 8 bases, there was a span of 11 bases. The V gene's germline CDR1 is SEHNR and CDR2 FQNEAQ (reference sequence). CDR3 coding DNA: TGTGCCAGCAGATTACAAGGGGATTCACCCCTCCACTTT. It yields the protein CASRLQGDSPLHF. The full variable domain, rest sourced from reference TRBV7-9 and TRBJ1-6, is DTGVSQNPRHKITKRGQNVTFRCDPISEHNRLYWYRQTLGQGPEFLTYFQNEAQLEKSRLLSDRFSAERPKGSFSTLEIQRTEQGDSAMYLCASRLQGDSPLHFGNGTRLTVT.

The V gene is TRBV6-6, the J gene TRBJ1-1, with D perhaps TRBD1 (6 bases). CDR3 size: 14 residues. Trimming took 8 bases from V and 1 from J, leaving 14 bases between them. The germline V gene encodes CDR1 MNHNY and CDR2 SVGAGI (reference sequence). The CDR3 sequence is CASRLQGTNTEAFF. The CDR3 DNA reads as TGTGCCAGCCGCCTGCAGGGGACGAACACTGAAGCTTTCTTT.

The chain employs TRBV5-1 and TRBJ1-1; D uncertain. This CDR3 is built from 14 residues. The V gene lost 5 bases and the J gene lost 3 bases, with 14 bases spanning the gap. CDR1 and CDR2 from the germline V gene are SGHRS and YFSETQ. The DNA of the CDR3 is TGCGCCAGCAGAGTGAGGAGAGAATACACTGAAGCTTTCTTT. Its protein product is CASRVRREYTEAFF.

This rearrangement joins TRBV11-2 to TRBJ2-5; 11 nucleotides match TRBD2. Germline V gene lookup returns CDR1 SGHAT and CDR2 FQNNGV. The CDR3 runs 15 residues. The V and J ends lost 5 bases and 3 bases, in that order; junction bases with no gene match: 5. Here the CDR3 reads CASSRTSGGKETQYF. CDR3 DNA: TGTGCCAGCAGCCGAACTAGCGGGGGAAAAGAGACCCAGTACTTC.

In this sample, this clone turned up once. The chain has TRBV18 and TRBJ2-3; TRBD2 agrees at 7 bases. J was trimmed by 0 bases and V by 8 bases; bases with no gene match: 8. The CDR3 sequence is 15 residues long. Germline assignment: CDR1 KGHSH and CDR2 LQKENI. CDR3 loop: CASERDSHSTDTQYF. The CDR3 DNA is TGTGCCAGCGAGCGGGATAGCCATAGCACAGATACGCAGTATTTT.

The rearrangement links TRBV7-6 to TRBJ2-5; D might be TRBD2 (5 bases). Trimming left V 3 bases short and J 4 bases short, with 18 bases between. Germline-derived CDR1 and CDR2 are SGHVS and FNYEAQ. The CDR3 runs 16 residues. The CDR3 reads CASSLSGRLSRETQYF. CDR3 coding DNA: TGTGCCAGCAGCTTGAGCGGCAGACTTTCCCGAGAGACCCAGTACTTC.

Turning to this clone: Because the CDR3 is missing its conserved closing phenylalanine or tryptophan, this is likely a read error. It is unclear where the CDR3 begins or ends on the DNA, so no DNA is shown, and the CDR3 is as TCRdb lists it. The chain carries TRBV6-4 and TRBJ1-1. Germline-derived CDR1 and CDR2 are MRHNA and SNTAGT. From its first to its last residue, the CDR3 has 10 amino acids. CDR3 loop: CASSRDCGVG.

The V gene is TRBV7-9, the J gene TRBJ1-2; no clear D. The CDR3 is made up of 12 amino acids. CDR1 SEHNR and CDR2 FQNEAQ come from the germline V gene (reference sequence). The V gene lost 0 bases and the J gene lost 4 bases, with 3 bases spanning the gap. CDR3 in DNA: TGTGCCAGCAGCTTAGCCAGCTATGGCTACACCTTC. This sequence encodes CASSLASYGYTF.

This chain joins TRBV6-6 and TRBJ2-5, with D possibly being TRBD1 (6 bases). V dropped 5 bases and J dropped 5 bases, with 24 bases sitting between them. Germline CDR1 is MNHNY and CDR2 is SVGAGI (reference sequence). The CDR3 runs to 17 residues. CDR3 sequence reads: CASSPTYYREIGETQYF. CDR3 bases: TGTGCCAGCAGTCCCACTTATTACAGGGAAATAGGGGAGACCCAGTACTTC.

This clone showed up just once. This chain joins TRBV7-9 and TRBJ2-3; 12 bases map to TRBD2. CDR1 is SEHNR and CDR2 is FQNEAQ in the germline V gene (reference sequence). The CDR3 is 19 residues long. V dropped 5 bases and J dropped 1; count of bases not matched to a gene: 13. CDR3 in amino acids: CASSTETSGGVEGTDTQYF. In DNA, the CDR3 is TGTGCCAGCAGCACGGAGACTAGCGGGGGAGTTGAAGGCACAGATACGCAGTATTTT.

V is TRBV4-1 and J is TRBJ2-5; 9 nucleotides line up with TRBD2. This CDR3 has 17 amino acids. The germline V gene has CDR1 MGHRA and CDR2 YSYEKL. V dropped 0 bases and J dropped 1; count of bases not matched to a gene: 6. CDR3: CASSQDSGGLSQETQYF. As DNA, the CDR3 is TGCGCCAGCAGCCAAGACAGCGGGGGGCTCTCCCAAGAGACCCAGTACTTC.

V gene TRBV2 combines with J gene TRBJ2-3; D call uncertain. Looked up from germline, CDR1 is SNHLY and CDR2 is FYNNEI. This CDR3 comprises 12 residues. Trimming took off 3 bases at V and 6 bases at J, with 7 bases between the two ends. The CDR3 here is CASSDGLDTQYF. The CDR3 bases are TGTGCCAGCAGTGATGGGCTGGATACGCAGTATTTT.